The source of this T cell receptor beta chain is a study of blood T cells in healthy people across ages. Findings and limits, study-wide: When set beside aged donors, long-lived donors presented more naive CD4+ cells and higher diversity. Measured against age, TCR beta diversity per million T cells decreased in a roughly linear manner.

PCR was performed a second time for about 6 to 11 cycles using a sample-barcoded 5' primer and a J-beta primer mix. Unique molecular identifiers of 12 random nucleotides labeled each cDNA. TCRdb ran MiXCR on the 5' RACE reads and lists one entry per CDR3 protein. The sample records 1.5 million or so distinct CDR3 sequences, 35% to 45% being singletons. Notes on this clonotype: What it binds is unknown.

Sequenced input: blood. This receptor was taken from a woman under 30 in good health.

CDR3 region: CASIHGDREHNEQYF. The CDR3 region has the DNA TGTGCCAGCATTCATGGGGACAGGGAGCACAATGAGCAGTACTTC. The chain joins TRBV28 to TRBJ2-5, with 9 bases lining up with TRBD1. The CDR3 consists of 15 residues. The germline V gene has CDR1 MDHEN and CDR2 SYDVKM. V lost 7 bases, J lost 11 bases, and 17 bases stayed unmatched.